This T cell receptor beta chain was recovered during a study of tumour-infiltrating T cells in Burkitt lymphoma. The wider study: Survival, overall and progression-free, tracked with productive clonality.

Profiled with immunoSEQ multiplex PCR; TCRdb holds only in-frame clones, not every one. The table shows roughly 4,500 clones, with approximately 26% occurring only once. The germline V and J ends were trimmed by 2 bases and 2 bases, with 16 bases remaining between them. The CDR3 runs to 18 residues. The germline V gene has CDR1 SEHNR and CDR2 FQNEAQ (reference sequence). The specimen was tumor tissue. V and J are TRBV7-9 and TRBJ2-6; D is possibly TRBD1 (5 bases). The source is a human donor with diffuse large B-cell lymphoma. CDR3 amino acids: CASSLRGIGWTGANVLTF. The CDR3, as DNA: TGTGCCAGCAGCTTAAGGGGAATAGGGTGGACTGGGGCCAACGTCCTGACTTTC.